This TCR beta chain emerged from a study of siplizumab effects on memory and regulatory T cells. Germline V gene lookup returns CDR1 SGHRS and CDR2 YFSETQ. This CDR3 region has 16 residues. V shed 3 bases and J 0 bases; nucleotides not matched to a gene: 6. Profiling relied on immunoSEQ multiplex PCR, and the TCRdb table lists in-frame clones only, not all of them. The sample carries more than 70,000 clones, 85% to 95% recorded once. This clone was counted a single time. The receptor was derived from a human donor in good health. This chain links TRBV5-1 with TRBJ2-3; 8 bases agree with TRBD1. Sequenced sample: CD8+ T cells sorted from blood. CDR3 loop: CASSSDRVPSTDTQYF. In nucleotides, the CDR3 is TGCGCCAGCAGCTCGGACAGGGTCCCTAGCACAGATACGCAGTATTTT.